This T cell receptor beta chain derives from a study of T cells in Graves' hyperthyroidism and ophthalmopathy. Trimming removed 4 bases at V and 6 bases at J, with 12 bases between. This CDR3 has 14 amino acids. It was RNA transcripts that yielded the amplified TCR beta CDR3 regions. Researchers ran a first-round RT-PCR on the TCR CDR3 using the HTBI primer set. TCRdb processed the multiplex PCR reads anew with MiXCR; each CDR3 protein has one entry. The sample includes 200,000 to 250,000 distinct CDR3 sequences, about 15% of them seen just once. This clonotype was found many times. This chain links TRBV12-3 or TRBV12-4 with TRBJ1-4, with D hard to call. This clonotype originated in a woman aged 18 to 35 with Graves' ophthalmopathy. The sequenced material came from blood. The CDR3: CASSSKKGYEKLFF. In DNA form, the CDR3 reads TGTGCCAGCAGTTCGAAGAAGGGATATGAAAAACTGTTTTTT.